The present T cell receptor (beta chain) was sequenced within a study of blood T cell repertoires in COVID-19 (dated by TCRdb to 2019 to 2021). For the study in its entirety: Samples from collaborators originated in the United States, Italy and Spain and spanned both the acute and convalescent phases of COVID-19. Where available, HLA class I and class II types were taken from metadata supplied by the sample provider and were not determined by assay-based typing. A freely available public database, intended as a resource for researchers studying the immune response to SARS-CoV-2, is where the repertoires were released. Samples were obtained from the ongoing ImmuneRACE study (first 160 participants) and from 1,000 to 1,500 subjects provided by 6 global collaborators. The dataset comprised deeply sampled blood TCRbeta repertoires from subjects exposed to, actively infected with, or recovered from COVID-19. The sample metadata nearly always contained a de-identified subject ID, COVID-19 status, age in years and sex. The prospective study material was composed of cDNA or gDNA derived from T cells, B-cell-depleted T cells, or PBMCs.

Here is what the overall study found, with its caveats: Clinical and demographic metadata were provided uncurated, with the amount varying by source and participant.

Details on this clone: What this receptor recognizes is not known. The sample holds no much larger clone one base away, and base qualities are not on file.

As encoded in the germline V gene (reference sequence), CDR1 is LNHDA while CDR2 is SQIVND. V sheds 5 bases and J sheds 0 bases, leaving 17 bases between their ends. Including cysteine and phenylalanine, the CDR3 has 18 amino acids. The sequence is cut down to CDR3 DNA, 54 bases in frame from base 1. Whole blood was collected in K2EDTA tubes by collaborating institutions according to the institutions' own protocols. Collaborator samples were shipped for TCRbeta analysis as frozen whole blood, isolated PBMCs, or DNA extracted from either sample type. TCRbeta CDR3 regions were amplified from genomic DNA by means of the immunoSEQ Assay, a bias-controlled multiplex PCR. The authors' analysis ran thus. Nucleated cell counts per sample were estimated from amplification of reference gene primers within the assay. To quantify the absolute abundance of each unique TCRbeta CDR3 rearrangement, sequence reads were collapsed and filtered. Productive Simpson clonality was computed per sample as the square root of Simpson's diversity index over productive rearrangements. TCRdb holds this immuneACCESS table with in-frame rearrangements only. Some clones are missing; in checked studies, unresolved V genes explain under half, and the rest has no known cause. V and J calls plus clone size are reproduced from that table; the DNA served to infer D and trimming. This sample lists around 190,000 clones; roughly 80% were detected once. About 6.4% of the sample rests with the top ten.

In this chain, TRBV19 is recombined with TRBJ1-6; matching of 6 bases hints at TRBD1 as the D gene. The receptor was isolated from a human donor in a cohort sampled during active COVID-19. The sample consisted of peripheral blood. The CDR3 reads as follows: CASSSTGLYSSYNSPLHF. The nucleotide sequence is given as TGTGCCAGTAGTTCGACAGGTCTTTACTCCTCCTATAATTCACCCCTCCACTTT.